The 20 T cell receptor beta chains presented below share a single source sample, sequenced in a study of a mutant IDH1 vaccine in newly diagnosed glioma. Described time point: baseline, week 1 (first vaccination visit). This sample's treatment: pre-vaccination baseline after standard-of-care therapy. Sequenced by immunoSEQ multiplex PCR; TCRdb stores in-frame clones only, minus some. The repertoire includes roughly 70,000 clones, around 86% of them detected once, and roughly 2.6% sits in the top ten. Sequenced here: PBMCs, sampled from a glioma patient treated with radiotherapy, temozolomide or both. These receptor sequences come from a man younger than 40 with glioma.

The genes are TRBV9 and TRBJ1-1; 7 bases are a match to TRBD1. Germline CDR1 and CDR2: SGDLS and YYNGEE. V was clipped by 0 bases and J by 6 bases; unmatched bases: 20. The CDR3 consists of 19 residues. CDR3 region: CASSVVDYRQGGLGAEAFF. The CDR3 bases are TGTGCCAGCAGCGTAGTAGACTACCGACAGGGAGGCCTAGGGGCTGAAGCTTTCTTT.

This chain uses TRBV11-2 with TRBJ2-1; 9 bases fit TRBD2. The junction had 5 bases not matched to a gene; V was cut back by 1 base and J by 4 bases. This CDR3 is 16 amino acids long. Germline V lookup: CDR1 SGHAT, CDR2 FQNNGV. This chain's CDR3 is CASSLAGTSRYNEQFF. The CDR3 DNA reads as TGTGCCAGCAGCTTAGCCGGGACTAGCCGGTACAATGAGCAGTTCTTC.

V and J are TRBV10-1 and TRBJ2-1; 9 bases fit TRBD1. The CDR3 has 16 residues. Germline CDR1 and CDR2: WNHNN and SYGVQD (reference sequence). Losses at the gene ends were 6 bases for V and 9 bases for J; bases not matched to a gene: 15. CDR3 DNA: TGCGCCAGCAGCAAACTACAGGGGGCTTGGACTGGTGAGCAGTTCTTC. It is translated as CASSKLQGAWTGEQFF.

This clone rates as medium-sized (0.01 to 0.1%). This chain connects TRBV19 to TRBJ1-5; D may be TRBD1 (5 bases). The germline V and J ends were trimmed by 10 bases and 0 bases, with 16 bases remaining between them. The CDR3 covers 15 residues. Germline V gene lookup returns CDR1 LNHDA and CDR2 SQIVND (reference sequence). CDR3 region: CATSGTHNSNQPQHF. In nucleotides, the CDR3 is TGTGCCACATCCGGGACCCATAATAGCAATCAGCCCCAGCATTTT. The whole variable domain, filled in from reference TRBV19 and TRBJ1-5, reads DGGITQSPKYLFRKEGQNVTLSCEQNLNHDAMYWYRQDPGQGLRLIYYSQIVNDFQKGDIAEGYSVSREKKESFPLTVTSAQKNPTAFYLCATSGTHNSNQPQHFGDGTRLSIL.

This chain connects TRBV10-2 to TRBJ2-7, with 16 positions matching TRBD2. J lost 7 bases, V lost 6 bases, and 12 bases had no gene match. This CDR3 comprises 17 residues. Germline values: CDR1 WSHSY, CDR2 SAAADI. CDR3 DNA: TGCGCCAGCAGCGTCTCCGGGACTAGCGGGGGGGCTAAAGAGCAGTACTTC. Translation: CASSVSGTSGGAKEQYF.

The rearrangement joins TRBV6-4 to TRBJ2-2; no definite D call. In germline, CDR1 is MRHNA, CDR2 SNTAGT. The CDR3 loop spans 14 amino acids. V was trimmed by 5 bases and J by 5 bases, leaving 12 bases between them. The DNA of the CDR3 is TGTGCCAGCAGTCCCCAAACTTCAACCGGGGAGCTGTTTTTT. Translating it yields CASSPQTSTGELFF.

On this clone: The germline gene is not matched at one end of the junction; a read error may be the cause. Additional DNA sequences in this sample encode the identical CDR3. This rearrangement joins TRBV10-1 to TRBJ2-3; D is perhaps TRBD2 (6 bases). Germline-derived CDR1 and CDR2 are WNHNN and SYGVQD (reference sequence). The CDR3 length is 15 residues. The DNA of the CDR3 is TGCGCCAGCAGTGAGCTTAGCGGCGTCACAGATACGCAGTACTTT. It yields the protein CASSELSGVTDTQYF.

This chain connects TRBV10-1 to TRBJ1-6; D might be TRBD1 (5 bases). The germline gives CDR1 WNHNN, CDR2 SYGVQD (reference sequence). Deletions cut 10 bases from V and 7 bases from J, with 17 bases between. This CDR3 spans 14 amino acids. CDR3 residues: CAILESGGNSPLHF. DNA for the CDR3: TGCGCCATTCTCGAGTCGGGGGGGAATTCACCCCTCCACTTT.

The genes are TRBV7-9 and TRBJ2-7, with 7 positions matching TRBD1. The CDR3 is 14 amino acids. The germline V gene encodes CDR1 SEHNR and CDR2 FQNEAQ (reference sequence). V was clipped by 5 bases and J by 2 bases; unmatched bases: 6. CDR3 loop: CASSAWDSPYEQYF. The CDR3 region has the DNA TGTGCCAGCAGCGCGTGGGACAGCCCCTACGAGCAGTACTTC.

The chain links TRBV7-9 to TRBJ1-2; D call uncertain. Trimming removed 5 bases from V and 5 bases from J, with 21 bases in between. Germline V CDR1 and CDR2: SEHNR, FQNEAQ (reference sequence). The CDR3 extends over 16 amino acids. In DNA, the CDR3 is TGTGCCAGCAGCCTACTCTCAAGCCCCCTGACATATGGCTACACCTTC. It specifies CASSLLSSPLTYGYTF.

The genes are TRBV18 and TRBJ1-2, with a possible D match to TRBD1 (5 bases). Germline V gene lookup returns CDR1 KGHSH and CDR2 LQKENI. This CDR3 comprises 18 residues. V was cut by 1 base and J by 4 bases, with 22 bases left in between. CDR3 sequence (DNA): TGTGCCAGCTCACCACAATCGCAGGGTAATAGTGGTGGCTATGGCTACACCTTC. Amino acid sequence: CASSPQSQGNSGGYGYTF.

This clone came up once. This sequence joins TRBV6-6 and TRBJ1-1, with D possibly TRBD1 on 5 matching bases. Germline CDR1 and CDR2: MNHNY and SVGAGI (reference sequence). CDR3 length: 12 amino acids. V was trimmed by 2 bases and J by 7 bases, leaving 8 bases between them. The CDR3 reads CASSYGANEAFF. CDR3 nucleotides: TGTGCCAGCAGTTACGGGGCGAATGAAGCTTTCTTT.

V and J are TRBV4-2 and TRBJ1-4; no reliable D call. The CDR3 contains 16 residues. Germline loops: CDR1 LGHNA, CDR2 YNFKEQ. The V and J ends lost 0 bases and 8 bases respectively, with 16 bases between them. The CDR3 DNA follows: TGTGCCAGCAGCCAAGATCGCAGGCTAACTGGGGAAAAACTGTTTTTT. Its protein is CASSQDRRLTGEKLFF.

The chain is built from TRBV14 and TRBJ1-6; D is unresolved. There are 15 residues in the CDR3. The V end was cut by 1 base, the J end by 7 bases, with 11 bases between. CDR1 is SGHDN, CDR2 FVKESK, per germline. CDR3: CASSQGLPRNSPLHF. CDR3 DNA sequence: TGTGCCAGCAGCCAAGGGCTTCCCAGGAATTCACCCCTCCACTTT.

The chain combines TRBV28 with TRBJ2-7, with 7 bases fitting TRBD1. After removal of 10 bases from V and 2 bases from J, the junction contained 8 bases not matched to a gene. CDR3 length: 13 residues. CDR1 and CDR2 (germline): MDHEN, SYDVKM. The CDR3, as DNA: TGTGCCACCCCGGGACAGAGCCCCTACGAGCAGTACTTC. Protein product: CATPGQSPYEQYF.

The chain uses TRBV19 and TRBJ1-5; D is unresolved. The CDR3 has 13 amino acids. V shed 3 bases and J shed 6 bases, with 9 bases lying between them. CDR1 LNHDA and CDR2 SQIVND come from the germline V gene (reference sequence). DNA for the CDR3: TGTGCCAGTAGTATTGGTTCCCCTCAGCCCCAGCATTTT. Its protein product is CASSIGSPQPQHF.

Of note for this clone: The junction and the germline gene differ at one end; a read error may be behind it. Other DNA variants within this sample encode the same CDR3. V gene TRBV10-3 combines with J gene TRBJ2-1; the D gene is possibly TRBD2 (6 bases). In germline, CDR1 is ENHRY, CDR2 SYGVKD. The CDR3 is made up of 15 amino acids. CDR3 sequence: CASAGGGIIYNEQFF. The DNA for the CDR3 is TGTGCCAGCGCGGGTGGGGGGATAATCTACAATGAGCAATTCTTC.

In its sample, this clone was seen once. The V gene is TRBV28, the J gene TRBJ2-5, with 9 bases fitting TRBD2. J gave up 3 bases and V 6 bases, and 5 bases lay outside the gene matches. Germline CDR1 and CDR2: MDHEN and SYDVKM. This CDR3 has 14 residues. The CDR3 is CASSRGGAEETQYF. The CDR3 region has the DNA TGTGCCAGCAGCCGCGGGGGGGCCGAAGAGACCCAGTACTTC.

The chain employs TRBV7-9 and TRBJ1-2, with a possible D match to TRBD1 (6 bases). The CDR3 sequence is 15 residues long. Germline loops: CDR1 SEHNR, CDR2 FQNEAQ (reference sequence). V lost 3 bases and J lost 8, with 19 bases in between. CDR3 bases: TGTGCCAGCAGCTTCGTACAACGGGAGGGGGAAGGCTACACCTTC. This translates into CASSFVQREGEGYTF.

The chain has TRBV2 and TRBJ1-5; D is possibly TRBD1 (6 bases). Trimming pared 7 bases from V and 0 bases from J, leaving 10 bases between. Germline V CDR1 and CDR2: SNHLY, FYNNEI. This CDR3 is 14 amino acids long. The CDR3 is CASTQDSSNQPQHF. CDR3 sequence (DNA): TGTGCCAGCACCCAGGACAGTAGCAATCAGCCCCAGCATTTT.